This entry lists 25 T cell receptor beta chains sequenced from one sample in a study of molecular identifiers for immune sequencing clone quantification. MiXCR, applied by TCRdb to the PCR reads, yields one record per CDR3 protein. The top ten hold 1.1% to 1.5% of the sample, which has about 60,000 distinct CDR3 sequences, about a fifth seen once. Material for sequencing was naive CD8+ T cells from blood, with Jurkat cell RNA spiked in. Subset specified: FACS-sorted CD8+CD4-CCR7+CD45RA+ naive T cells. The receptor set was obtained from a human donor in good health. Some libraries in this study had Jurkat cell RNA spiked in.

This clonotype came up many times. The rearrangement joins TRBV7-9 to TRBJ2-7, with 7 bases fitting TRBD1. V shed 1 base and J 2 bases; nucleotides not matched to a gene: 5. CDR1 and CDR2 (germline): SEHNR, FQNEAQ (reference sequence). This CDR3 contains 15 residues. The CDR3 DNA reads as TGTGCCAGCAGCTTAGGCCCGACAGGGCCCTACGAGCAGTACTTC. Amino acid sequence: CASSLGPTGPYEQYF.

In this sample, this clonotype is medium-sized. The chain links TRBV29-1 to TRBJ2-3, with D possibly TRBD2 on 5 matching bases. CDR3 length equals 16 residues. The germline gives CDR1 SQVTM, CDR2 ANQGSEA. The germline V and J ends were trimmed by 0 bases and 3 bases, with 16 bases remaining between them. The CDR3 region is CSVEDILGEGTDTQYF. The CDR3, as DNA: TGCAGCGTTGAAGATATCTTGGGAGAGGGTACAGATACGCAGTATTTT.

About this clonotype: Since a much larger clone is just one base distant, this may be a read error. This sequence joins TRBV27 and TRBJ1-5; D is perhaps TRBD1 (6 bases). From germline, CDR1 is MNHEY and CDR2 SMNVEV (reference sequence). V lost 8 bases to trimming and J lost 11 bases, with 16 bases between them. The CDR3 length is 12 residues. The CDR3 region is CASGAQGAAQHF. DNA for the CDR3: TGTGCCAGCGGAGCACAGGGCGCGGCCCAGCATTTT.

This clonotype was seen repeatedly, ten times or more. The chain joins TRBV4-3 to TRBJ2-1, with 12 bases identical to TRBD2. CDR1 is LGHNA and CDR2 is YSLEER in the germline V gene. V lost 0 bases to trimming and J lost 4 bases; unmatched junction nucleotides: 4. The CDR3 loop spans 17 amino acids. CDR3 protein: CASSQDRTSGTYNEQFF. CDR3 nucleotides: TGCGCCAGCAGCCAAGACCGGACTAGCGGGACGTACAATGAGCAGTTCTTC.

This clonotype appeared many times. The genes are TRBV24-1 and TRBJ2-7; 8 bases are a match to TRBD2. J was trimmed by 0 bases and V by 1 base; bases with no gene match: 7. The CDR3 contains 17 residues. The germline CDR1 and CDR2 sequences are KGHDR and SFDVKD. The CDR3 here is CATSDLTKLAASYEQYF. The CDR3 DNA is TGTGCCACCAGTGATTTAACAAAACTAGCGGCCTCCTACGAGCAGTACTTC.

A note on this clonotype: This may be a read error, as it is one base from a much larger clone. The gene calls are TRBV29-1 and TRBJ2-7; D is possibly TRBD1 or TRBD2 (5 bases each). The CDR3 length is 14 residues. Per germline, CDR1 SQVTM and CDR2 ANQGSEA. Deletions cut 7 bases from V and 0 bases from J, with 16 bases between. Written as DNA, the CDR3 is TGCAGCGCCCCCAGACGGGACCCCTCCTACGAGCAGTACTTC. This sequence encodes CSAPRRDPSYEQYF.

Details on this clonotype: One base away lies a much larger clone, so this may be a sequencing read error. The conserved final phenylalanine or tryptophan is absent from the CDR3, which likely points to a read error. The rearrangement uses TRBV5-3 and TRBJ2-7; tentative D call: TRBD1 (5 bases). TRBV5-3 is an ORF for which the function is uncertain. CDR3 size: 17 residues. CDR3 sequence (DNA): TGTGCCAGCAGCTTGGCCATGGTCCCTACAGGAACCTACGAGCAGTACCTC. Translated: CASSLAMVPTGTYEQYL.

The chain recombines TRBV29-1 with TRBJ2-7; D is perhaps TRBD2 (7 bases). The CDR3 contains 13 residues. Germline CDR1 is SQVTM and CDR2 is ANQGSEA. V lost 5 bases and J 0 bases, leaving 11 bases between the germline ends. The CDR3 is CSVRGGSSYEQYF. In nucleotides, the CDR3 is TGCAGCGTTAGGGGGGGGAGCTCCTACGAGCAGTACTTC.

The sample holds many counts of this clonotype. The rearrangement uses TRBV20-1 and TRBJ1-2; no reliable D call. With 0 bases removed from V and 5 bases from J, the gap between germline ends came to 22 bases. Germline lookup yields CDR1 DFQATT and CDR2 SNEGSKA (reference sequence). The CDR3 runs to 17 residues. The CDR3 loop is CSARDLFQSGSYYGYTF. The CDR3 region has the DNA TGCAGTGCTAGAGATCTTTTCCAATCCGGGAGTTATTATGGCTACACCTTC.

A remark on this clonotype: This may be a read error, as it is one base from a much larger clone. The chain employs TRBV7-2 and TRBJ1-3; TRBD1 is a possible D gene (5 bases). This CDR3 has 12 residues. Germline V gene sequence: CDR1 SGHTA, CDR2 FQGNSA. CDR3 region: CAGSPLGDTIYF. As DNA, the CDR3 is TGTGCCGGCAGCCCACTAGGGGACACCATATATTTT.

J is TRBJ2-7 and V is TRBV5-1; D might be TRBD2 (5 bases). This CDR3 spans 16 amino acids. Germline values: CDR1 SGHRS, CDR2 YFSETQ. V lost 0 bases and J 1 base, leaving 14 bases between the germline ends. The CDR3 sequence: CASSLGLTGGSYEQYF. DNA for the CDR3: TGCGCCAGCAGCTTGGGACTAACCGGAGGATCCTACGAGCAGTACTTC.

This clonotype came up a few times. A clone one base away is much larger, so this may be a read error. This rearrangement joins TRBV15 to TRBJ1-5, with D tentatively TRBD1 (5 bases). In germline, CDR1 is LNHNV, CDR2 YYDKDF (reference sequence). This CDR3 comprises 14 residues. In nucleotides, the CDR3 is TGTGCCATCAGCAGCGGGGGTGGCAATCAGCCCCAGCATTTT. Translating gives CAISSGGGNQPQHF.

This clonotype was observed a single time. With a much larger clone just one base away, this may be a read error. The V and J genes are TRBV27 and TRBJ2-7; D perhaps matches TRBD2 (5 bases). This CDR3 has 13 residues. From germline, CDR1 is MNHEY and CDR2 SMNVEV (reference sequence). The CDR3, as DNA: TGTGCCAGCAGTTTTAAGGGAGCCTACGAGCAGTGCTTC. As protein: CASSFKGAYEQCF.

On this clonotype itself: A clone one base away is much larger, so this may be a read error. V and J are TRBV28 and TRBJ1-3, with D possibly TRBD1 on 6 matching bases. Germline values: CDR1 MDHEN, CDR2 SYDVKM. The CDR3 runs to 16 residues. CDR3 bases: TGTGCCAGCAGCCGAAGAATAGCACAGGGTGAAAACACCATGTATTTT. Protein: CASSRRIAQGENTMYF.

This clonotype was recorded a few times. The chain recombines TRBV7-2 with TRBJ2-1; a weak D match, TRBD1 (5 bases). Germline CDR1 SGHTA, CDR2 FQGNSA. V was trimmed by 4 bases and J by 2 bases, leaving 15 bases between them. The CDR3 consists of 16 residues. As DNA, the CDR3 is TGTGCCAGCAGCTGGATACCACAGGTCACCTACAATGAGCAGTTCTTC. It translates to CASSWIPQVTYNEQFF. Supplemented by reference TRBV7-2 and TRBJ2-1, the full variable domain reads GAGVSQSPSNKVTEKGKDVELRCDPISGHTALYWYRQSLGQGLEFLIYFQGNSAPDKSGLPSDRFSAERTGGSVSTLTIQRTQQEDSAVYLCASSWIPQVTYNEQFFGPGTRLTVL.

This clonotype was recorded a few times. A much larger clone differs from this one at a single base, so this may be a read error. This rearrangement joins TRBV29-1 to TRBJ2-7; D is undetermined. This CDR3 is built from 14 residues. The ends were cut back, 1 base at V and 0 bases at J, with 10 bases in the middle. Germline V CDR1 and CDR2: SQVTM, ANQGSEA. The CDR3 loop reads CSVEGDGNSYEQYF. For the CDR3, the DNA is TGCAGCGTTGAAGGAGACGGAAACTCCTACGAGCAGTACTTC.

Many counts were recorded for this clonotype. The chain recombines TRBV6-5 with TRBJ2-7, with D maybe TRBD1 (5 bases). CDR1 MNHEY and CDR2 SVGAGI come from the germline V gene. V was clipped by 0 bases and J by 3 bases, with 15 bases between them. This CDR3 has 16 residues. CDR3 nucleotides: TGTGCCAGCAGTTACTCGAATTATCAGGGAAGCTACGAGCAGTACTTC. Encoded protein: CASSYSNYQGSYEQYF.

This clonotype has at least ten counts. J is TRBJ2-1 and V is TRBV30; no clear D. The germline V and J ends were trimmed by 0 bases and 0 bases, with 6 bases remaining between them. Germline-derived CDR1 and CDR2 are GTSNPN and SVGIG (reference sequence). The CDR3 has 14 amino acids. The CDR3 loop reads CAWSVGYSYNEQFF. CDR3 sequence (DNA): TGTGCCTGGAGTGTGGGCTACTCCTACAATGAGCAGTTCTTC.

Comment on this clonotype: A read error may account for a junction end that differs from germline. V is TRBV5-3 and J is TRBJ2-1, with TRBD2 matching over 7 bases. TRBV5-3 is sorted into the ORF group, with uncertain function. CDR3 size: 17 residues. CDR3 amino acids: CASSPRVGGSYYNGQFF. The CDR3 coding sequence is TGTGCCAGCAGCCCCCGGGTGGGCGGGAGTTACTACAATGGGCAGTTCTTC.

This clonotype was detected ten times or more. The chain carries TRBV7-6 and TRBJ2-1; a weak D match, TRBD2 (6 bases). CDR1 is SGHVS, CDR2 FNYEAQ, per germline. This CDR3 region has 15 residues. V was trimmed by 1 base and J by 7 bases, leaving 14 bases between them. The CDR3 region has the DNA TGTGCCAGCAGCTTAGTCGGGGGTACTGGTAATGAGCAGTTCTTC. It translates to CASSLVGGTGNEQFF.

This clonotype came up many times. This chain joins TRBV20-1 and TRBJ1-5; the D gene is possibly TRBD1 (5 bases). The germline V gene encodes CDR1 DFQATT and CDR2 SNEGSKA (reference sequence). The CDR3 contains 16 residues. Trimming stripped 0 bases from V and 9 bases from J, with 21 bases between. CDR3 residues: CSARDLGQGQKRPQHF. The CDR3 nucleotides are TGCAGTGCTAGAGATTTGGGGCAGGGTCAGAAGCGGCCCCAGCATTTT.

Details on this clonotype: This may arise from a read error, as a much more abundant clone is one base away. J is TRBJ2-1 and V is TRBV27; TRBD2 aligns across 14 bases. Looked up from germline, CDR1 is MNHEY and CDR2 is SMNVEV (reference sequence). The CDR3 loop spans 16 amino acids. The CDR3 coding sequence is TGTGCCAGCAGTTCCGGACTAGCGGGGGGCTACGATGAGCAGTTCTTC. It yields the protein CASSSGLAGGYDEQFF.

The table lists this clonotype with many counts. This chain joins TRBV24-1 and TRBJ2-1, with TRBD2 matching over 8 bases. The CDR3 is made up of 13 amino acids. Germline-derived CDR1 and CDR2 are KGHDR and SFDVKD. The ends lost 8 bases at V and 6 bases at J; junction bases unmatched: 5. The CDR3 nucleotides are TGTGCCACCAACCTAGCGGGCGCCAATGAGCAGTTCTTC. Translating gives CATNLAGANEQFF.

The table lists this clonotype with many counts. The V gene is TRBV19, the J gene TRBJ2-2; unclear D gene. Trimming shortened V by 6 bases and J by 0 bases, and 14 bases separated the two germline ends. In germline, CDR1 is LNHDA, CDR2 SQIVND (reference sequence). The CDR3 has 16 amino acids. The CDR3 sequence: CASSRSAFANTGELFF. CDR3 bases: TGTGCCAGTAGCAGGTCAGCGTTCGCGAACACCGGGGAGCTGTTTTTT.

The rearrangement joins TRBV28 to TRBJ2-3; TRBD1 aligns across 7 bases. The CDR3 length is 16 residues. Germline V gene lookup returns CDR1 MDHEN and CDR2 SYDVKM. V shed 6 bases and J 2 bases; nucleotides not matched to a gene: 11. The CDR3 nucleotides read TGTGCCAGCAGCCCGCGGTGGGACAGTTCCACAGATACGCAGTATTTT. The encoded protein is CASSPRWDSSTDTQYF.